This T cell receptor beta chain was observed in a study of blood T cell repertoires in COVID-19. Study summary: Sites across the United States, Italy and Spain contributed samples from acute and convalescent COVID-19. In each case, the material was cDNA or gDNA derived from T cells, B-cell-depleted T cells, or PBMCs.

The CDR3 loop spans 13 amino acids. The germline CDR1 and CDR2 sequences are SSHAT and FNYEAQ (reference sequence). Study processing details: Amplification from reference gene primers served as the basis for estimated nucleated cell counts. The data were produced by immunoSEQ multiplex PCR, yet TCRdb's version contains in-frame clones alone and is incomplete. D and trimming come from the DNA, and the V and J calls and clone size come from that table. The sample includes 200,000 or so clones, 84% of them seen just once. Turning to this clone: The junction departs from germline at one end; a sequencing error may be responsible.

J is TRBJ2-7 and V is TRBV7-7; tentatively, D is TRBD1 or TRBD2 (5 bases each). The TCR sequence derives from an older woman who had recovered from COVID-19. Sequences were obtained from peripheral blood. The CDR3 DNA reads TGTGCTAGCAGCTTAGCGCCAGGGTGGGAGCAGTACTTC. It specifies CASSLAPGWEQYF.